This T cell receptor beta chain emerged from a study of early T cells in non-severe SARS-CoV-2 infection. With V trimmed by 5 bases and J by 0 bases, 7 bases remained unmatched. CDR3 size: 16 residues. TCRdb reprocessed the 5' RACE reads with MiXCR, giving one entry per CDR3 protein. The sample lists around 82,000 distinct CDR3 sequences, roughly 12% seen once, with roughly 3.1% in the top ten. The chain couples TRBV12-3 or TRBV12-4 to TRBJ2-4; TRBD2 matches 7 bases. The TCR sequence derives from an adult who was a healthcare worker with PCR-confirmed SARS-CoV-2 infection or an uninfected control (not recorded which). The sequencing input was whole blood. CDR3 DNA sequence: TGTGCCAGCAGTCAATGGGAGGGCCTAGCCAAAAACATTCAGTACTTC. It translates to CASSQWEGLAKNIQYF.